The 28 T cell receptor beta chains below were found in one sample sequenced in a study of T cell repertoires in cytomegalovirus infection. TCRdb passed the reads through MiXCR, listing each CDR3 protein once. The top ten clones hold around an eighth of a sample with some 920,000 distinct CDR3 sequences, approximately 32% of them seen once. The antigens for these receptors are not known. The sequenced sample was cultured CD8+ T cells from PBMCs, obtained from culture after CMV antigen stimulation. These receptors all come from a human donor in good health (CMV status not recorded). Some clones in this sample may be carry-over from other donors' samples.

The chain carries TRBV12-3 or TRBV12-4 and TRBJ2-2; D uncertain. Trimming left V 6 bases short and J 4 bases short, with 15 bases between. This CDR3 contains 15 residues. The CDR3 reads CASSPRSFSTGELFF. DNA of the CDR3: TGTGCCAGCAGCCCCCGGAGCTTCAGCACCGGGGAGCTGTTTTTT.

On this clonotype itself: This clone may be a read error of a much larger clone one base away. The CDR3: CASSLEWYGASGRDEQYV. CDR3 DNA: TGTGCCAGCAGCTTAGAATGGTACGGGGCAAGCGGTCGGGACGAGCAGTACGTC. The V gene is TRBV7-6, the J gene TRBJ2-7, with D possibly being TRBD1 or TRBD2 (5 bases each). V shed 1 base and J shed 5 bases, with 24 bases lying between them. CDR3 size: 18 residues. Looked up from germline, CDR1 is SGHVS and CDR2 is FNYEAQ.

V usage is TRBV9 and J usage is TRBJ1-6, with TRBD1 matching 9 bases. After removal of 0 bases from V and 7 bases from J, the junction contained 2 bases not matched to a gene. The germline gives CDR1 SGDLS, CDR2 YYNGEE. The CDR3 runs 15 residues. Here the CDR3 reads CASSVGDRENSPLHF. CDR3 DNA: TGTGCCAGCAGCGTAGGGGACAGGGAAAATTCACCCCTCCACTTT.

The chain employs TRBV2 and TRBJ1-2, with D unclear. The CDR3 extends over 11 amino acids. V was pared by 10 bases and J by 9 bases, with 15 bases between. Germline CDR1 and CDR2: SNHLY and FYNNEI. Written as DNA, the CDR3 is TGTGCCACCGTAATCGCGGTGCGCTACACCTTC. It encodes CATVIAVRYTF.

V and J are TRBV4-2 and TRBJ2-1; weak D call: TRBD1 (5 bases). The CDR3 is 16 residues long. Germline loops: CDR1 LGHNA, CDR2 YNFKEQ. Trimming removed 3 bases from V and 1 base from J, with 13 bases in between. This chain's CDR3 is CASSQSIGVSYNEQFF. CDR3 DNA: TGTGCCAGCAGCCAGTCGATAGGGGTTTCCTACAATGAGCAGTTCTTC.

The J gene is TRBJ2-3, the V gene TRBV27; 8 nucleotides agree with TRBD2. The CDR3 totals 17 residues. Per the germline V gene, CDR1 is MNHEY and CDR2 is SMNVEV (reference sequence). The trim removed 10 bases at V and 7 bases at J, leaving 22 bases unmatched. CDR3 in amino acids: CATMLPSLAGTVNTQYF. Written as DNA, the CDR3 is TGTGCCACCATGCTCCCCTCTTTAGCGGGAACAGTGAATACGCAGTATTTT.

The V gene is TRBV4-1, the J gene TRBJ2-3; 15 bases fit TRBD2. Germline V lookup: CDR1 MGHRA, CDR2 YSYEKL. The V segment lost 5 bases and the J segment 3 bases; nucleotides outside the gene matches: 9. The CDR3 loop spans 18 amino acids. The CDR3 nucleotides read TGCGCCAGCAGCGGGGGACTAGCGGGGGGCCCCCCTACAGATACGCAGTATTTT. Translating it yields CASSGGLAGGPPTDTQYF.

CDR3 in DNA: TGCGCCAGCAGCCCGGTGACAGGGGTGGAGACCCAGTACTTC. Translation: CASSPVTGVETQYF. This chain links TRBV5-1 with TRBJ2-5; 8 nucleotides align to TRBD1. Unmatched junction bases numbered 7, after V lost 4 bases and J lost 5 bases. There are 14 residues in the CDR3. CDR1 SGHRS and CDR2 YFSETQ come from the germline V gene.

This clonotype was seen only once. This chain uses TRBV6-2 or TRBV6-3 with TRBJ1-1, with D uncertain. The CDR3 totals 13 residues. V lost 6 bases to trimming and J lost 3 bases, with 11 bases between them. Per germline, CDR1 MNHEY and CDR2 SVGEGT. The CDR3 sequence: CASSGEDYTEAFF. DNA for the CDR3: TGTGCCAGCAGCGGGGAGGATTACACTGAAGCTTTCTTT.

The V and J genes are TRBV25-1 and TRBJ1-1; 7 bases fit TRBD1. This CDR3 has 13 amino acids. Trimming at V came to 8 bases and at J to 2 bases, leaving 5 bases not matched to a gene. Germline V lookup: CDR1 MGHDK, CDR2 SYGVNS. The CDR3 spells CASSGQDNTEAFF. As DNA, the CDR3 is TGTGCCAGCTCCGGACAGGACAACACTGAAGCTTTCTTT.

There are a few counts of this clonotype. The chain uses TRBV7-6 and TRBJ1-1; D uncertain. V dropped 3 bases and J dropped 3 bases, with 14 bases sitting between them. The CDR3 length is 15 residues. Germline CDR1 and CDR2: SGHVS and FNYEAQ. DNA of the CDR3: TGTGCCAGCAGCTTTAGAGCGGGGTTCGACACTGAAGCTTTCTTT. Amino acids: CASSFRAGFDTEAFF.

The genes are TRBV6-6 and TRBJ2-7; TRBD1 matches 12 bases. V shed 5 bases, J shed 3 bases, and the junction held 17 bases outside the gene matches. From germline, CDR1 is MNHNY and CDR2 SVGAGI (reference sequence). The CDR3 is made up of 19 amino acids. The CDR3 nucleotides read TGTGCCAGCAGTCTTTTCTCCGGGACAGGGGGCCCCTCGGGCTACGAGCAGTACTTC. Protein: CASSLFSGTGGPSGYEQYF.

The V call is TRBV24-1, the J call TRBJ2-3, with D possibly matching TRBD1 (5 bases). The CDR3 runs 14 residues. Germline V lookup: CDR1 KGHDR, CDR2 SFDVKD. V gave up 6 bases and J gave up 1 base, with 10 bases separating them. The chain's CDR3 is CATSPGSGTDTQYF. CDR3 nucleotide sequence: TGTGCCACCAGTCCAGGGTCGGGCACAGATACGCAGTATTTT.

This clonotype showed up just once. J is TRBJ2-6 and V is TRBV20-1, with TRBD2 as a possible D gene (6 bases). CDR3 size: 15 residues. Trimming took 1 base from V and 0 from J, leaving 7 bases between them. CDR1 is DFQATT and CDR2 is SNEGSKA in the germline V gene (reference sequence). This CDR3 is CSARGRDSGANVLTF. The CDR3 DNA follows: TGCAGTGCTAGAGGGCGGGACTCTGGGGCCAACGTCCTGACTTTC.

This sequence joins TRBV6-1 and TRBJ2-1, with a possible D match to TRBD2 (5 bases). The CDR3 covers 16 residues. CDR1 is MNHNS and CDR2 is SASEGT in the germline V gene. V dropped 0 bases and J dropped 3 bases, with 12 bases sitting between them. The CDR3 DNA follows: TGTGCCAGCAGTGAAGCGCCGCTAGCCTACTACAATGAGCAGTTCTTC. It specifies CASSEAPLAYYNEQFF.

V gene TRBV13 combines with J gene TRBJ2-7; D may match TRBD1 or TRBD2 (5 bases each). The CDR3 is made up of 15 amino acids. Germline-derived CDR1 and CDR2 are PRHDT and FYEKMQ (reference sequence). V lost 5 bases and J 3 bases, leaving 17 bases between the germline ends. The CDR3 DNA reads as TGTGCCAGCAGCCACACGGGACGGGGCTACTACGAGCAGTACTTC. Its protein is CASSHTGRGYYEQYF.

This clonotype was recorded a few times. This rearrangement joins TRBV15 to TRBJ2-2, with a weak D call TRBD2 (6 bases). The germline V gene encodes CDR1 LNHNV and CDR2 YYDKDF (reference sequence). CDR3 length: 16 amino acids. Trimming pared 0 bases from V and 6 bases from J, leaving 14 bases between. CDR3 bases: TGTGCCACCAGCAGAGATTTACCGGACTATGCCGGGGAGCTGTTTTTT. Encoded protein: CATSRDLPDYAGELFF. The variable domain in full, completed from reference TRBV15 and TRBJ2-2, reads DAMVIQNPRYQVTQFGKPVTLSCSQTLNHNVMYWYQQKSSQAPKLLFHYYDKDFNNEADTPDNFQSRRPNTSFCFLDIRSPGLGDTAMYLCATSRDLPDYAGELFFGEGSRLTVL.

The V and J genes are TRBV7-9 and TRBJ1-1; 7 bases agree with TRBD1. CDR3 size: 16 residues. Losses at the gene ends were 2 bases for V and 0 bases for J; bases not matched to a gene: 6. Germline V gives CDR1 SEHNR, CDR2 FQNEAQ (reference sequence). CDR3 sequence: CASSLSPGQMNTEAFF. CDR3 nucleotides: TGTGCCAGCAGCTTATCGCCGGGACAGATGAACACTGAAGCTTTCTTT.

Of note for this clonotype: A much larger clonotype is one base distant, so this may be a read error. The CDR3 region is CACSGAGGANTGELFF. DNA of the CDR3: TGTGCCTGCAGTGGGGCCGGGGGCGCGAACACCGGGGAGCTGTTTTTT. The V gene is TRBV6-1, the J gene TRBJ2-2; D tentatively reads TRBD1 or TRBD2 (6 bases each). The germline CDR1 and CDR2 sequences are MNHNS and SASEGT. The CDR3 is made up of 16 amino acids.

The CDR3, as DNA: TGTGCCAGCAGTCTCGTGGGGGCTACAATAAGGCAGTTCTTC. This gives the protein CASSLVGATIRQFF. The chain combines TRBV6-2 or TRBV6-3 with TRBJ2-1; D is perhaps TRBD1 (6 bases). The germline V and J ends were trimmed by 5 bases and 12 bases, with 20 bases remaining between them. Germline V gene data show CDR1 as MNHEY and CDR2 as SVGEGT. The CDR3 is 14 amino acids.

This chain connects TRBV7-2 to TRBJ1-6, with D unresolved. Germline CDR1 and CDR2: SGHTA and FQGNSA. CDR3 length equals 16 residues. Between the trimmed V and J ends, which lost 1 base and 2 bases, there was a span of 9 bases. The CDR3 nucleotides are TGTGCCAGCAGCTTAGTTCAACATACCTATAATTCACCCCTCCACTTT. Its translation is CASSLVQHTYNSPLHF.

The rearrangement joins TRBV6-1 to TRBJ1-3, with 11 bases fitting TRBD1. The germline V gene has CDR1 MNHNS and CDR2 SASEGT. With V trimmed by 4 bases and J by 0 bases, 14 bases remained unmatched. The CDR3 totals 20 residues. This chain's CDR3 is CASSALGDRGFRGSGNTIYF. The CDR3 nucleotides read TGTGCCAGCAGTGCCCTTGGGGACAGGGGGTTTCGGGGCTCTGGAAACACCATATATTTT.

The chain recombines TRBV6-5 with TRBJ2-2; TRBD1 might be the D (5 bases). Germline loops: CDR1 MNHEY, CDR2 SVGAGI. The CDR3 runs to 12 residues. V lost 7 bases and J lost 4, with 7 bases in between. CDR3 DNA: TGTGCCAGCACCACAGGCACCGGGGAGCTGTTTTTT. This translates into CASTTGTGELFF.

In this sample, this clonotype turned up many times. The chain is built from TRBV7-6 and TRBJ2-6; no clear D. V was pared by 5 bases and J by 2 bases, with 10 bases between. CDR1 SGHVS and CDR2 FNYEAQ come from the germline V gene. This CDR3 spans 15 amino acids. Written as DNA, the CDR3 is TGTGCCAGCAGCCCTGGACCTACTGGGGCCAACGTCCTGACTTTC. Its protein is CASSPGPTGANVLTF.

Concerning this clonotype itself: With a much larger clone just one base away, this may be a read error. This chain connects TRBV7-6 to TRBJ2-3, with 11 bases fitting TRBD1. The germline V gene has CDR1 SGHVS and CDR2 FNYEAQ. This CDR3 has 17 residues. The CDR3 reads CTSSGTGGSYSTDTQYF. CDR3 bases: TGTACCAGCAGCGGGACAGGGGGTTCCTATAGCACAGATACGCAGTATTTT. Variable domain in full (rest from reference TRBV7-6 and TRBJ2-3): GAGVSQSPRYKVTKRGQDVALRCDPISGHVSLYWYRQALGQGPEFLTYFNYEAQQDKSGLPNDRFSAERPEGSISTLTIQRTEQRDSAMYRCTSSGTGGSYSTDTQYFGPGTRLTVL.

This clonotype was recorded a few times. The gene calls are TRBV27 and TRBJ1-2; D is perhaps TRBD1 (5 bases). V was trimmed by 4 bases and J by 4 bases, leaving 13 bases between them. CDR1 is MNHEY and CDR2 is SMNVEV in the germline V gene (reference sequence). This CDR3 contains 14 residues. The CDR3 loop reads CASSSGGTTYGYTF. For the CDR3, the DNA is TGTGCCAGCAGTTCGGGCGGGACTACCTATGGCTACACCTTC.

This clonotype appeared many times. V usage is TRBV7-6 and J usage is TRBJ2-2, with 9 bases aligning to TRBD2. The CDR3 loop spans 15 amino acids. CDR1 is SGHVS, CDR2 FNYEAQ, per germline. V dropped 3 bases and J dropped 3; count of bases not matched to a gene: 2. CDR3 nucleotides: TGTGCCAGCAGCTTTGTAGCGGGGGACACCGGGGAGCTGTTTTTT. It specifies CASSFVAGDTGELFF.

This clonotype was seen only once. An end of the junction does not agree with germline; a read error may underlie this. The rearrangement joins TRBV7-6 to TRBJ1-3; the D gene is possibly TRBD1 (5 bases). Germline values: CDR1 SGHVS, CDR2 FNYEAQ. CDR3 length: 16 residues. The CDR3 loop reads CASSFWVGDHGNTMYF. Written as DNA, the CDR3 is TGTGCCAGCAGCTTTTGGGTGGGGGACCATGGAAACACCATGTATTTT. The complete variable domain, with remaining parts taken from reference TRBV7-6 and TRBJ1-3, reads GAGVSQSPRYKVTKRGQDVALRCDPISGHVSLYWYRQALGQGPEFLTYFNYEAQQDKSGLPNDRFSAERPEGSISTLTIQRTEQRDSAMYRCASSFWVGDHGNTMYFGEGSWLTVV.